Shown below are 27 T cell receptor beta chains from a single sample sequenced in a study of post-analysis software for immune sequencing data. For these TCRs, the target antigens are not known. Carried by the TCR beta cDNA libraries were unique molecular identifiers. MiXCR, applied by TCRdb to the PCR reads, yields one record per CDR3 protein. The sample gives hundreds of thousands of distinct CDR3 sequences, over 45% of which show up once; about 10% is in the top ten. Study-level results: Controls had lower frequencies than patients of 4 or 5 TRBV segments, which included TRBV5-6, TRBV5-1 and TRBV20-1.

The sequenced material came from blood. The source of these receptors is a girl aged 2-15 years with multiple sclerosis.

This chain uses TRBV7-6 with TRBJ2-7; 9 bases are a match to TRBD2. Trimming at V came to 5 bases and at J to 0 bases, leaving 5 bases not matched to a gene. Germline V CDR1 and CDR2: SGHVS, FNYEAQ. The CDR3 is 15 amino acids. CDR3 DNA: TGTGCCAGCAGCCACCGGACTAGCGACTCCTACGAGCAGTACTTC. Translating gives CASSHRTSDSYEQYF.

The J gene is TRBJ2-3, the V gene TRBV20-1; 12 bases are a match to TRBD2. V dropped 6 bases and J dropped 5; count of bases not matched to a gene: 6. The CDR3 runs to 14 residues. Germline V gene sequence: CDR1 DFQATT, CDR2 SNEGSKA (reference sequence). CDR3 sequence (DNA): TGCAGTGCCCTACCGACTAGCGGGAGAGATACGCAGTATTTT. As protein: CSALPTSGRDTQYF.

The gene calls are TRBV10-3 and TRBJ2-2; 7 nucleotides line up with TRBD2. V was clipped by 2 bases and J by 4 bases; unmatched bases: 7. The CDR3 contains 16 residues. Germline CDR1 is ENHRY and CDR2 is SYGVKD. CDR3 protein: CAISEPGRAGTGELFF. CDR3 sequence (DNA): TGTGCCATCAGTGAGCCTGGGAGGGCCGGCACCGGGGAGCTGTTTTTT.

The chain's CDR3 is CASSQEGPLYNEQFF. The CDR3 nucleotides are TGCGCCAGCAGCCAAGAGGGGCCCCTGTACAATGAGCAGTTCTTC. The rearrangement joins TRBV4-3 to TRBJ2-1; D might be TRBD1 (5 bases). Germline V gene data show CDR1 as LGHNA and CDR2 as YSLEER. The V end lost 0 bases, the J end lost 4 bases, and 10 bases lay between the germline ends. The CDR3 sequence is 15 residues long.

The chain couples TRBV7-2 to TRBJ2-7, with D tentatively TRBD2 (6 bases). With 2 bases removed from V and 7 bases from J, the gap between germline ends came to 9 bases. This CDR3 has 12 residues. CDR1 is SGHTA, CDR2 FQGNSA, per germline. CDR3 DNA: TGTGCCAGCAGCTTATCGGGGGTTGAGCAGTACTTC. It encodes CASSLSGVEQYF. Variable domain in full (rest from reference TRBV7-2 and TRBJ2-7): GAGVSQSPSNKVTEKGKDVELRCDPISGHTALYWYRQSLGQGLEFLIYFQGNSAPDKSGLPSDRFSAERTGGSVSTLTIQRTQQEDSAVYLCASSLSGVEQYFGPGTRLTVT.

V is TRBV20-1 and J is TRBJ1-4; D is ambiguous. CDR3 length: 14 residues. Trimming left V 7 bases short and J 3 bases short, with 15 bases between. Germline values: CDR1 DFQATT, CDR2 SNEGSKA (reference sequence). The CDR3 region is CSGQKRRANEKLFF. The CDR3 DNA reads as TGCAGTGGTCAGAAAAGGAGGGCTAATGAAAAACTGTTTTTT.

The chain is built from TRBV24-1 and TRBJ2-2; a possible D gene is TRBD1 (6 bases). Trimming removed 7 bases at V and 5 bases at J, with 16 bases between. The CDR3 contains 15 residues. Per the germline V gene, CDR1 is KGHDR and CDR2 is SFDVKD. The DNA for the CDR3 is TGTGCCACCAGACCCTCCCAGGGGCGGACCGGGGAGCTGTTTTTT. Amino acid sequence: CATRPSQGRTGELFF.

This chain uses TRBV5-1 with TRBJ2-1; D unclear. The V gene's germline CDR1 is SGHRS and CDR2 YFSETQ. Trimming took off 0 bases at V and 6 bases at J, with 13 bases between the two ends. The CDR3 loop spans 15 amino acids. The CDR3 reads CASSLARHGSNEQFF. As DNA, the CDR3 is TGCGCCAGCAGCTTGGCCAGGCACGGATCCAATGAGCAGTTCTTC.

The genes are TRBV6-5 and TRBJ2-1, with unresolved D. V dropped 0 bases and J dropped 7 bases, with 16 bases sitting between them. The CDR3 has 16 residues. The V gene's germline CDR1 is MNHEY and CDR2 SVGAGI. The CDR3: CASSYSSRLANNEQFF. In DNA form, the CDR3 reads TGTGCCAGCAGTTACTCGAGTAGGTTAGCTAATAATGAGCAGTTCTTC.

The V and J genes are TRBV4-1 and TRBJ1-4; no definite D call. This CDR3 has 16 amino acids. The germline V gene has CDR1 MGHRA and CDR2 YSYEKL. The V and J ends lost 3 bases and 0 bases respectively, with 11 bases between them. DNA for the CDR3: TGCGCCAGCAGCCAGATGGCGGATGCAACTAATGAAAAACTGTTTTTT. This encodes CASSQMADATNEKLFF.

This clonotype came up a few times. This chain connects TRBV18 to TRBJ2-5; unclear D gene. CDR3 length: 13 amino acids. Germline lookup yields CDR1 KGHSH and CDR2 LQKENI. Trimming removed 3 bases at V and 2 bases at J, with 7 bases between. The CDR3 reads CASSPKGQETQYF. Written as DNA, the CDR3 is TGTGCCAGCTCACCGAAGGGTCAAGAGACCCAGTACTTC.

V is TRBV12-3 or TRBV12-4 and J is TRBJ1-2; no definite D call. Trimming pared 3 bases from V and 4 bases from J, leaving 9 bases between. The CDR3 totals 13 residues. CDR3 in DNA: TGTGCCAGCAGTTTCCCAGGTGCCTATGGCTACACCTTC. Translation: CASSFPGAYGYTF.

V and J are TRBV12-3 or TRBV12-4 and TRBJ2-1; D might be TRBD1 (7 bases). Trimming took off 1 base at V and 10 bases at J, with 14 bases between the two ends. This CDR3 contains 14 residues. The CDR3 nucleotides are TGTGCCAGCAGTTTAGTCAACAGGGGAGGAGAGCAGTTCTTC. This translates into CASSLVNRGGEQFF.

The chain carries TRBV7-2 and TRBJ2-3; TRBD2 matches 8 bases. Unmatched junction bases numbered 6, after V lost 3 bases and J lost 4 bases. The CDR3 runs to 15 residues. Looked up from germline, CDR1 is SGHTA and CDR2 is FQGNSA. This CDR3 is CASSLDPGGADTQYF. The CDR3 DNA is TGTGCCAGCAGCTTGGACCCGGGAGGGGCAGATACGCAGTATTTT.

V gene TRBV3-1 combines with J gene TRBJ2-1; 9 positions agree with TRBD1. The junction had 6 bases not matched to a gene; V was cut back by 4 bases and J by 5 bases. Looked up from germline, CDR1 is LGHDT and CDR2 is YNNKEL (reference sequence). The CDR3 consists of 15 residues. The CDR3 here is CASSRTGQGHNEQFF. DNA of the CDR3: TGTGCCAGCAGCCGGACGGGACAGGGACACAATGAGCAGTTCTTC.

This rearrangement joins TRBV27 to TRBJ2-5; 10 positions match TRBD2. The CDR3 is 16 amino acids. J was trimmed by 11 bases and V by 4 bases; bases with no gene match: 16. The germline CDR1 and CDR2 sequences are MNHEY and SMNVEV (reference sequence). Here the CDR3 reads CASSSILAGALNEQYF. DNA for the CDR3: TGTGCCAGCAGTTCTATCCTAGCGGGGGCTCTCAATGAGCAGTACTTC.

This chain connects TRBV3-1 to TRBJ2-1, with D tentatively TRBD1 (6 bases). Trimming pared 6 bases from V and 12 bases from J, leaving 15 bases between. Germline lookup yields CDR1 LGHDT and CDR2 YNNKEL (reference sequence). The CDR3 is 12 residues long. The CDR3 DNA reads TGTGCCAGCAGTGCTCGACAGGACCCGCAGTTCTTC. Translation: CASSARQDPQFF.

The chain carries TRBV12-3 or TRBV12-4 and TRBJ2-3; D might be TRBD1 or TRBD2, each matching 6 bases. The CDR3 consists of 15 residues. V lost 6 bases and J lost 4, with 17 bases in between. CDR3 coding DNA: TGTGCCAGCAGCTTCCCGACGGAGGGGGCAGATACGCAGTATTTT. Its protein product is CASSFPTEGADTQYF.

This clonotype was counted at least ten times. The rearrangement links TRBV20-1 to TRBJ1-2, with 7 bases matching TRBD1. The J segment lost 2 bases and the V segment lost 0 bases, leaving 6 bases of the junction unmatched. Germline values: CDR1 DFQATT, CDR2 SNEGSKA (reference sequence). The CDR3 extends over 15 amino acids. CDR3 loop: CSARDSAQGNYGYTF. CDR3 DNA: TGCAGTGCTAGAGATTCGGCACAGGGGAACTATGGCTACACCTTC.

The gene calls are TRBV7-2 and TRBJ2-3; D is unclear. CDR1 SGHTA and CDR2 FQGNSA come from the germline V gene. Trimming pared 1 base from V and 0 bases from J, leaving 8 bases between. The CDR3 has 15 residues. In DNA, the CDR3 is TGTGCCAGCAGCTTAGACGATTGGAGCACAGATACGCAGTATTTT. Encoded protein: CASSLDDWSTDTQYF.

V gene TRBV29-1 combines with J gene TRBJ2-1, with D tentatively TRBD2 (6 bases). The length of the CDR3 is 12 residues. Trimming removed 6 bases at V and 5 bases at J, with 11 bases between. Germline V gene sequence: CDR1 SQVTM, CDR2 ANQGSEA. CDR3 coding DNA: TGCAGCGTCGTCGGGACTCACAATGAGCAGTTCTTC. Its protein product is CSVVGTHNEQFF.

The V and J genes are TRBV20-1 and TRBJ2-3; D unclear. The CDR3 is 16 amino acids. Germline CDR1 is DFQATT and CDR2 is SNEGSKA (reference sequence). Deletions cut 0 bases from V and 0 bases from J, with 13 bases between. The CDR3 here is CSARDPAITSTDTQYF. In DNA form, the CDR3 reads TGCAGTGCTAGAGATCCGGCTATTACTAGCACAGATACGCAGTATTTT.

The chain combines TRBV5-1 with TRBJ1-1; a possible D gene is TRBD1 (5 bases). The length of the CDR3 is 13 residues. V was cut by 4 bases and J by 2 bases, with 9 bases left in between. Germline values: CDR1 SGHRS, CDR2 YFSETQ. CDR3 residues: CASSLDINTEAFF. The CDR3 DNA follows: TGCGCCAGCAGCCTGGACATCAACACTGAAGCTTTCTTT.

This chain connects TRBV25-1 to TRBJ2-7; 15 bases are shared with TRBD2. Trimming took 1 base from V and 11 from J; bases not matched to a gene: 9. The CDR3 has 16 residues. Germline V gene sequence: CDR1 MGHDK, CDR2 SYGVNS. The CDR3 sequence: CASSESIGTSGRHEYF. CDR3 in DNA: TGTGCCAGCAGTGAATCAATCGGGACTAGCGGGAGGCATGAGTACTTC.

The rearrangement links TRBV11-3 to TRBJ2-4; D is perhaps TRBD2 (5 bases). The DNA end is a closer match to TRBJ2-5, so the J assignment may be wrong. The CDR3 has 14 residues. Looked up from germline, CDR1 is SGHNT and CDR2 is YENEEA. The CDR3 region has the DNA TGTGCCAGCAGCTTAAATAGGACTCAAGAGACCCAGTACTTC. Its protein product is CASSLNRTQETQYF.

V usage is TRBV6-6 and J usage is TRBJ2-7, with 9 nucleotides matching TRBD2. This CDR3 has 16 residues. Germline V lookup: CDR1 MNHNY, CDR2 SVGAGI (reference sequence). V trimming: 6 bases; J trimming: 3 bases; junction bases outside the gene matches: 12. The CDR3 protein is CASSLLASGADYEQYF. For the CDR3, the DNA is TGTGCCAGCAGCCTTCTTGCTAGCGGGGCCGACTACGAGCAGTACTTC.

V is TRBV7-3 and J is TRBJ2-1, with 13 nucleotides matching TRBD2. V trimming: 2 bases; J trimming: 8 bases; junction bases outside the gene matches: 0. Germline CDR1 is SGHTA and CDR2 is FQGTGA. The CDR3 runs 14 residues. CDR3 nucleotides: TGTGCCAGCAGCTTAGGACTAGCGGGAGATGAGCAGTTCTTC. Translating gives CASSLGLAGDEQFF.